There are a few counts of the clone carrying this T cell receptor (beta chain). The antigen is not known. This entry is derived from a study of T cells after yellow fever vaccination. Study details: Low-cell-number fractions were prepared with SMART-Seq v4 Ultra Low Input. Regarding the study as a whole: Post-booster repertoires contained most primary-vaccination clones again (about 95% CD4, roughly 90% CD8). A weaker secondary response peaked on day 5, the primary on day 15.

The CDR3 contains 14 residues. V lost 7 bases to trimming and J lost 4 bases, with 15 bases between them. Template switching with 5'RACE generated the TCR cDNA and added a universal primer site and UMIs. One entry per CDR3 protein results from TCRdb running MiXCR on the 5' RACE reads. The sample lists about 320,000 distinct CDR3 sequences, about 10% occurring once. The sequencing here drew on CD4+ T cells sorted from PBMCs, taken 45 days after the yellow fever booster vaccination. This sequence originates from a man younger than 35 who received the YFV17D yellow fever vaccine. The J gene is TRBJ2-3, the V gene TRBV12-3 or TRBV12-4; D is uncertain. The CDR3 coding sequence is TGTGCCAGCACCCTGGATCAGCACTCAGATACGCAGTATTTT. Protein product: CASTLDQHSDTQYF.